These 12 T cell receptor beta chains share one sample of origin, sequenced in a study of CD8+ T cells in alopecia areata. Stated treatment: oral pan-JAK inhibitor, 5-10 mg twice daily. RNA was isolated and reverse transcribed to cDNA, the sequencing template. Measured with immunoSEQ multiplex PCR; TCRdb has only the in-frame clones, and not every one. The repertoire holds about 300,000 clones, with 55% to 70% as singletons. The material was CD4+ T cells sorted from blood, obtained at week 24, from a patient treated with tofacitinib. These receptors originate from a human donor with alopecia areata.

The CDR3 DNA sequence: TGTGCCAGCATGGGTCCGGTGGTCACTGAAGCTTTCTTT. Protein sequence: CASMGPVVTEAFF. The chain couples TRBV6-7 to TRBJ1-1; D is unresolved. TRBV6-7 is noted as an ORF with a role that remains uncertain. Trimming removed 7 bases at V and 4 bases at J, with 13 bases between. The CDR3 covers 13 residues.

This sequence joins TRBV10-3 and TRBJ1-2; D is undetermined. CDR1 and CDR2 (germline): ENHRY, SYGVKD. V lost 5 bases to trimming and J lost 6 bases, with 19 bases between them. This CDR3 region has 15 residues. CDR3 bases: TGTGCCATCAGTCCCCCGTCAGGCGCGAGAGATGGCTACACCTTC. Translated: CAISPPSGARDGYTF.

This clone has only a few counts. V and J are TRBV25-1 and TRBJ2-2; D call uncertain. Per germline, CDR1 MGHDK and CDR2 SYGVNS. V was cut by 3 bases and J by 7 bases, with 9 bases left in between. The CDR3 runs to 13 residues. The CDR3 DNA reads TGTGCCAGCAGTGACCTCTCGGGCGGGGAGCTGTTTTTT. It encodes CASSDLSGGELFF.

This chain uses TRBV23-1 with TRBJ2-5; D might be TRBD1 (5 bases). TRBV23-1 counts as an open reading frame of uncertain function. The V and J ends lost 7 bases and 3 bases respectively, with 9 bases between them. The CDR3 spans 12 residues. The CDR3 DNA sequence: TGCGCCAGCAAAGGGGCAGAAGAGACCCAGTACTTC. It translates to CASKGAEETQYF.

The chain links TRBV30 to TRBJ1-2; TRBD1 might be the D (5 bases). The CDR3 has 13 amino acids. CDR1 GTSNPN and CDR2 SVGIG come from the germline V gene (reference sequence). V gave up 2 bases and J gave up 8 bases, with 15 bases separating them. For the CDR3, the DNA is TGTGCCTGGAGTCCCACACCAAACAGGGGCTACACCTTC. It is translated as CAWSPTPNRGYTF.

The chain carries TRBV27 and TRBJ2-5; D possibly corresponds to TRBD1 (6 bases). V lost 6 bases to trimming and J lost 1 base, with 12 bases between them. Germline V gene data show CDR1 as MNHEY and CDR2 as SMNVEV (reference sequence). The CDR3 sequence is 14 residues long. The DNA of the CDR3 is TGTGCCAGCAGCACAGGGTCTCCCCAAGAGACCCAGTACTTC. As protein: CASSTGSPQETQYF.

V usage is TRBV7-9 and J usage is TRBJ2-3; D is ambiguous. CDR3 length equals 18 residues. Per the germline V gene, CDR1 is SEHNR and CDR2 is FQNEAQ (reference sequence). The V gene lost 3 bases and the J gene lost 0 bases, with 19 bases spanning the gap. The CDR3 nucleotides read TGTGCCAGCAGCTTCTTAACCGGGCCGCTCGACAGCACAGATACGCAGTATTTT. Its protein product is CASSFLTGPLDSTDTQYF.

The CDR3 DNA reads TGTGCCTGGAGTGCCCTCCTACTGGGGGGATTGCAGTTCTTC. This codes for CAWSALLLGGLQFF. The rearrangement joins TRBV30 to TRBJ2-1; D may be TRBD2 (6 bases). The CDR3 length is 14 residues. Trimming shortened V by 1 base and J by 12 bases, and 19 bases separated the two germline ends. The germline V gene encodes CDR1 GTSNPN and CDR2 SVGIG (reference sequence).

This chain connects TRBV5-6 to TRBJ1-6; possible D gene TRBD1, 6 bases. Germline CDR1 and CDR2: SGHDT and YYEEEE. The CDR3 loop spans 16 amino acids. V dropped 0 bases and J dropped 7 bases, with 14 bases sitting between them. CDR3 region: CASSLAVGGGNSPLHF. CDR3 coding DNA: TGTGCCAGCAGCTTGGCCGTCGGGGGCGGCAATTCACCCCTCCACTTT.

V gene TRBV2 combines with J gene TRBJ1-5, with D perhaps TRBD1 (6 bases). CDR3 length: 14 amino acids. CDR1 and CDR2 (germline): SNHLY, FYNNEI. V lost 8 bases and J lost 2, with 13 bases in between. CDR3 DNA: TGTGCCAGCCGAAACAGGGAGGGCAATCAGCCCCAGCATTTT. Translation gives CASRNREGNQPQHF.

The rearrangement links TRBV14 to TRBJ2-7, with 9 bases that match TRBD1. CDR3 size: 17 residues. The germline CDR1 and CDR2 sequences are SGHDN and FVKESK. J was trimmed by 3 bases and V by 0 bases; bases with no gene match: 9. CDR3 protein: CASSQEFTRQGGYEQYF. The CDR3 DNA follows: TGTGCCAGCAGCCAAGAATTCACCAGACAGGGGGGCTACGAGCAGTACTTC.

This clone was detected a few times. CDR3 in amino acids: CASSLTGGGQPQHF. The CDR3, as DNA: TGTGCCAGCAGTCTTACAGGGGGCGGGCAGCCCCAGCATTTT. The rearrangement links TRBV7-2 to TRBJ1-5; 9 bases line up with TRBD1. CDR3 size: 14 residues. Per the germline V gene, CDR1 is SGHTA and CDR2 is FQGNSA. The trim removed 6 bases at V and 7 bases at J, leaving 7 bases unmatched.